The 22 T cell receptor beta chains below were found in one sample sequenced in a study of blood T cells in healthy people across ages. A J-beta primer mix and a sample-barcoded 5' primer were used in a second PCR of roughly 7 to 12 cycles. TCRdb analysed the 5' RACE reads with MiXCR anew, one entry per CDR3 protein. The table includes 780,000 or so distinct CDR3 sequences, 56% detected once. Sequenced sample: blood. The receptors were gathered from a man aged 35 to 55 in good health.

V usage is TRBV6-1 and J usage is TRBJ2-5; 8 bases align to TRBD2. Per the germline V gene, CDR1 is MNHNS and CDR2 is SASEGT. The CDR3 runs 15 residues. The V gene end was trimmed by 6 bases and the J gene end by 5 bases; junction bases not matched to a gene: 11. The CDR3 sequence: CASSATRGGLETQYF. Written as DNA, the CDR3 is TGTGCCAGCAGCGCCACCCGGGGGGGGCTGGAGACCCAGTACTTC.

The V call is TRBV7-2, the J call TRBJ1-5; D gene uncertain. V lost 7 bases and J lost 4, with 11 bases in between. The CDR3 extends over 13 amino acids. Germline-derived CDR1 and CDR2 are SGHTA and FQGNSA. The CDR3 coding sequence is TGTGCCAGCAACCGAGGAGGTAATCAGCCCCAGCATTTT. Translating it yields CASNRGGNQPQHF. Supplemented by reference TRBV7-2 and TRBJ1-5, the full variable domain reads GAGVSQSPSNKVTEKGKDVELRCDPISGHTALYWYRQSLGQGLEFLIYFQGNSAPDKSGLPSDRFSAERTGGSVSTLTIQRTQQEDSAVYLCASNRGGNQPQHFGDGTRLSIL.

This clonotype appeared a few times. The V and J genes are TRBV2 and TRBJ2-1; the D call may be TRBD1 or TRBD2 (5 bases each). The germline V and J ends were trimmed by 2 bases and 1 base, with 12 bases remaining between them. The CDR3 extends over 16 amino acids. CDR1 SNHLY and CDR2 FYNNEI come from the germline V gene. The CDR3 DNA follows: TGTGCCAGCAGTGAATTTGTTTGGGGGTCCTACAATGAGCAGTTCTTC. Translating it yields CASSEFVWGSYNEQFF.

This clonotype appeared a single time. The V and J genes are TRBV6-1 and TRBJ2-3, with D unresolved. The CDR3 runs to 14 residues. Germline assignment: CDR1 MNHNS and CDR2 SASEGT. Trimming cost V 4 bases and J 0 bases, with 8 bases left between them. The chain's CDR3 is CASSANPSTDTQYF. CDR3 nucleotides: TGTGCCAGCAGTGCAAACCCTAGCACAGATACGCAGTATTTT.

Here the CDR3 reads CASSLTRAYEQYF. The DNA for the CDR3 is TGTGCCAGCAGCCTAACTAGAGCCTACGAGCAGTACTTC. The chain joins TRBV7-2 to TRBJ2-7; D is possibly TRBD2 (5 bases). The CDR3 is 13 amino acids. Germline CDR1 is SGHTA and CDR2 is FQGNSA. Trimming left V 5 bases short and J 2 bases short, with 10 bases between.

This rearrangement joins TRBV5-1 to TRBJ2-4; 9 positions match TRBD1. The J call is doubtful: the DNA matches TRBJ2-7 better. Germline loops: CDR1 SGHRS, CDR2 YFSETQ. There are 17 residues in the CDR3. For the CDR3, the DNA is TGCGCCAGCAGCACGGATTACAGGGGACAGGGCTCCTACGAGCAGTACTTC. It is translated as CASSTDYRGQGSYEQYF.

The chain uses TRBV5-1 and TRBJ2-7, with 7 bases identical to TRBD1. The germline V gene has CDR1 SGHRS and CDR2 YFSETQ. V shed 0 bases and J 0 bases; nucleotides not matched to a gene: 3. This CDR3 has 15 residues. The CDR3 DNA sequence: TGCGCCAGCAGCTTGGCCGGGGACAGCTCCTACGAGCAGTACTTC. The encoded protein is CASSLAGDSSYEQYF.

This clonotype turned up a few times. The J gene is TRBJ2-5, the V gene TRBV20-1; 7 nucleotides match TRBD2. The CDR3 is 15 residues long. Germline V CDR1 and CDR2: DFQATT, SNEGSKA (reference sequence). V trimming: 0 bases; J trimming: 5 bases; junction bases outside the gene matches: 9. CDR3 in amino acids: CSARDPRLAVETQYF. CDR3 coding DNA: TGCAGTGCTAGAGATCCGAGACTAGCTGTGGAGACCCAGTACTTC.

This clonotype has more than one count but fewer than ten. The V and J genes are TRBV7-2 and TRBJ2-1; no definite D call. The DNA end favors TRBJ2-7, so the J call may be wrong. Germline V lookup: CDR1 SGHTA, CDR2 FQGNSA. The CDR3 totals 13 residues. CDR3 region: CASSVEPMGEQYF. The CDR3 DNA sequence: TGTGCCAGCAGCGTCGAACCGATGGGGGAGCAGTACTTC.

This clonotype was observed a handful of times. The chain links TRBV4-2 to TRBJ1-2, with D possibly matching TRBD1 (6 bases). Germline CDR1 is LGHNA and CDR2 is YNFKEQ. The CDR3 extends over 14 amino acids. V gave up 0 bases and J gave up 6 bases, with 11 bases separating them. The chain's CDR3 is CASSQDSGDHGYTF. The CDR3 nucleotides read TGTGCCAGCAGCCAAGATTCAGGGGATCATGGCTACACCTTC.

The chain is built from TRBV20-1 and TRBJ2-3; D not resolved. Trimming shortened V by 1 base and J by 3 bases, and 17 bases separated the two germline ends. The CDR3 extends over 16 amino acids. From germline, CDR1 is DFQATT and CDR2 SNEGSKA (reference sequence). CDR3 sequence: CSARAAPSTKTDTQYF. Here the CDR3 DNA reads TGCAGTGCTAGAGCGGCCCCGTCCACCAAAACAGATACGCAGTATTTT.

This clonotype was detected a few times. V gene TRBV3-1 combines with J gene TRBJ2-5; TRBD1 aligns across 9 bases. The length of the CDR3 is 15 residues. The germline V gene encodes CDR1 LGHDT and CDR2 YNNKEL (reference sequence). V was pared by 6 bases and J by 2 bases, with 7 bases of the junction left unmatched. Written as DNA, the CDR3 is TGTGCCAGCAGGGGCCGGACAGGGGCACAAGAGACCCAGTACTTC. This gives the protein CASRGRTGAQETQYF.

The rearrangement joins TRBV4-2 to TRBJ2-7, with 11 bases fitting TRBD2. V lost 4 bases and J lost 4; bases outside the gene matches: 24. This CDR3 comprises 21 residues. Germline loops: CDR1 LGHNA, CDR2 YNFKEQ. CDR3 coding DNA: TGTGCCAGCAGCCTAGAGACGTCCCGGGCAGGATCTAGCGGGAGGCTTTACGAGCAGTACTTC. Translated, it gives CASSLETSRAGSSGRLYEQYF.

The chain has TRBV21-1 and TRBJ2-4; the table calls TRBD1, which could not be checked here. Near its end, the DNA agrees better with TRBJ2-7, so the J call may be wrong. TRBV21-1 counts as a pseudogene. The CDR3 is 15 residues long. The CDR3 loop reads CASRGIRDRHYEQYF. DNA of the CDR3: TGTGCCAGCCGTGGGATCCGGGACAGACATTACGAGCAGTACTTC.

This clonotype was recorded a few times. The chain has TRBV7-2 and TRBJ1-3, with a weak D call TRBD1 (6 bases). Between the trimmed V and J ends, which lost 2 bases and 7 bases, there was a span of 12 bases. The CDR3 length is 14 residues. CDR1 is SGHTA and CDR2 is FQGNSA in the germline V gene. As DNA, the CDR3 is TGTGCCAGCAGCTTAAGGGGTGGGGGCAACACCATATATTTT. Residues: CASSLRGGGNTIYF.

There are a few counts of this clonotype. The CDR3 DNA sequence: TGTGCCAGCAGCGAAAGAGCGGGGGTCGCCGGGGAGCTGTTTTTT. Encoded protein: CASSERAGVAGELFF. This chain uses TRBV9 with TRBJ2-2; TRBD2 aligns across 8 bases. The CDR3 loop spans 15 amino acids. V lost 3 bases and J lost 6; bases outside the gene matches: 7. Germline V gene data show CDR1 as SGDLS and CDR2 as YYNGEE.

CDR3 region: CASSPGQGQGVSEQFF. Written as DNA, the CDR3 is TGTGCCAGCAGCCCTGGACAGGGACAGGGGGTTAGTGAGCAGTTCTTC. The V call is TRBV5-4, the J call TRBJ2-1; 11 nucleotides match TRBD1. Germline loops: CDR1 SGHNT, CDR2 YYREEE (reference sequence). Germline trimming cut 4 bases from V and 9 bases from J; bases unmatched to any gene: 12. The CDR3 spans 16 residues.

This clonotype was recorded many times. A much larger clone differs by one base, so this may be a read error. V usage is TRBV12-3 or TRBV12-4 and J usage is TRBJ1-6; no clear D gene. V lost 6 bases, J lost 5 bases, and 5 bases lay in between. This CDR3 is built from 12 residues. CDR3 in amino acids: CASRSDNSPLHF. The CDR3, as DNA: TGTGCCAGCAGGTCGGATAATTCACCCCTCCACTTT.

The chain recombines TRBV7-9 with TRBJ2-7, with 10 bases identical to TRBD2. Germline V lookup: CDR1 SEHNR, CDR2 FQNEAQ (reference sequence). With V trimmed by 4 bases and J by 4 bases, 10 bases remained unmatched. This CDR3 spans 16 amino acids. The CDR3 DNA reads as TGTGCCAGCAGCTCGGATGAACTAGCGGGACGGTACGAGCAGTACTTC. Translation gives CASSSDELAGRYEQYF.

This chain connects TRBV5-8 to TRBJ2-3; no definite D call. The V and J ends lost 4 bases and 6 bases respectively, with 15 bases between them. From germline, CDR1 is SGHTS and CDR2 YDEGEE. This CDR3 comprises 14 residues. The chain's CDR3 is CASSLRLEWDTQYF. CDR3 DNA sequence: TGTGCCAGCAGCCTGAGACTGGAGTGGGATACGCAGTATTTT.

The chain uses TRBV10-3 and TRBJ2-5; a weak D match, TRBD2 (6 bases). The CDR3 totals 14 residues. Germline CDR1 reads ENHRY; CDR2 reads SYGVKD. The V gene lost 8 bases and the J gene lost 5 bases, with 18 bases spanning the gap. The CDR3 DNA reads as TGTGCCATCGGTGTATCGGGGGATGGGGAGACCCAGTACTTC. Translation gives CAIGVSGDGETQYF.

This clonotype was seen a single time. The chain combines TRBV5-1 with TRBJ2-1; D uncertain. Gene TRBJ2-7 matches the end of the DNA better, so the J call may be wrong. The CDR3 has 15 residues. Germline CDR1 reads SGHRS; CDR2 reads YFSETQ. CDR3 sequence (DNA): TGCGCCAGCAGCGCCGACCCGAGCTCCTACAATGAGCAGTACTTC. Its protein is CASSADPSSYNEQYF.